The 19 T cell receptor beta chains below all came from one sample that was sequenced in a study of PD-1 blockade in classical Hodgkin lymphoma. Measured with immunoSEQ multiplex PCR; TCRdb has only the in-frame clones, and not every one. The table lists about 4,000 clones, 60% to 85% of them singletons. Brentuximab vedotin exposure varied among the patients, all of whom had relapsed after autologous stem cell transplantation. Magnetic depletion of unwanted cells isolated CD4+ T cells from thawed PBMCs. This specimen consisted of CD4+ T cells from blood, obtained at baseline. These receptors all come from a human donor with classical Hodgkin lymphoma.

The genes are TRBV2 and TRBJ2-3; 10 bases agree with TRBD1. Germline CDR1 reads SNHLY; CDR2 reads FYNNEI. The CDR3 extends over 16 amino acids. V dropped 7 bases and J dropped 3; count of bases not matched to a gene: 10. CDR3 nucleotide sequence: TGTGCCAGCATTCATCCGGGACAGGGGATTACAGATACGCAGTATTTT. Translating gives CASIHPGQGITDTQYF.

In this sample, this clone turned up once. The CDR3 sequence: CAWSVRGVYNSPLHF. The CDR3 DNA reads TGTGCCTGGAGTGTACGGGGGGTCTATAATTCACCCCTCCACTTT. V and J are TRBV30 and TRBJ1-6; possible D gene TRBD1, 5 bases. There are 15 residues in the CDR3. The V end lost 0 bases, the J end lost 3 bases, and 9 bases lay between the germline ends. CDR1 and CDR2 from the germline V gene are GTSNPN and SVGIG (reference sequence).

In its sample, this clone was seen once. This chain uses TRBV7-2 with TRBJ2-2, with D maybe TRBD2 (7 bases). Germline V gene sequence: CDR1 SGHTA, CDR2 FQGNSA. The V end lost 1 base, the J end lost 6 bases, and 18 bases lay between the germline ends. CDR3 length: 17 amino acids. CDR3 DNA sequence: TGTGCCAGCAGCTTAGTCGGGGGGCGGCTTGGGGCCGGGGAGCTGTTTTTT. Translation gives CASSLVGGRLGAGELFF.

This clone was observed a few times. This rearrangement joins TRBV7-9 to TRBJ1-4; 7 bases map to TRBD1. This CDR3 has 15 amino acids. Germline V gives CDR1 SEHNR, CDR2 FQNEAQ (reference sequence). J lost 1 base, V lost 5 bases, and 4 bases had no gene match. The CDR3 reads CASSARQGTNEKLFF. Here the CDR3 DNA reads TGTGCCAGCAGCGCCCGACAGGGAACTAATGAAAAACTGTTTTTT.

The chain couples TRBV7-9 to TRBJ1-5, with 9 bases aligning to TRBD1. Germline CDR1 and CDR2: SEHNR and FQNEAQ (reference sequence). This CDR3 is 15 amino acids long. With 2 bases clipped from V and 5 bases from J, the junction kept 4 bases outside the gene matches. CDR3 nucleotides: TGTGCCAGCAGCTTATCGGGACAGGGTCATCAGCCCCAGCATTTT. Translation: CASSLSGQGHQPQHF.

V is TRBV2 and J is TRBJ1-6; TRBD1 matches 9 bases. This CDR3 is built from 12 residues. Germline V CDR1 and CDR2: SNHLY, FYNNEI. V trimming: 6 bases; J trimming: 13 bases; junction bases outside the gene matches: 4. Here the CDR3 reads CASRGTGTPLHF. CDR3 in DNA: TGTGCCAGCAGGGGGACAGGGACTCCCCTCCACTTT.

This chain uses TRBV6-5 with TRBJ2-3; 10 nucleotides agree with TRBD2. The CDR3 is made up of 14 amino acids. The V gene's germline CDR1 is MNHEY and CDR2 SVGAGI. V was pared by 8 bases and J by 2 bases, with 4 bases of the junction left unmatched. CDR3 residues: CASGGTSATDTQYF. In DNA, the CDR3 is TGTGCCAGCGGCGGGACTAGCGCCACAGATACGCAGTATTTT.

The CDR3 loop is CASSEAGGSGGLAQYF. DNA for the CDR3: TGTGCCAGCAGTGAAGCAGGAGGCAGCGGGGGGTTGGCGCAGTATTTT. This chain links TRBV6-1 with TRBJ2-3; 9 bases agree with TRBD2. Germline lookup yields CDR1 MNHNS and CDR2 SASEGT. V trimming: 0 bases; J trimming: 10 bases; junction bases outside the gene matches: 11. The CDR3 is made up of 16 amino acids.

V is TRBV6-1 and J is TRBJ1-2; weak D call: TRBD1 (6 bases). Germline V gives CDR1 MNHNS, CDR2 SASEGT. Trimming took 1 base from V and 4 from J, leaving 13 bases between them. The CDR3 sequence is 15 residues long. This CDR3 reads CASSEETGTFYGYTF. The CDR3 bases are TGTGCCAGCAGTGAAGAGACAGGAACTTTCTATGGCTACACCTTC.

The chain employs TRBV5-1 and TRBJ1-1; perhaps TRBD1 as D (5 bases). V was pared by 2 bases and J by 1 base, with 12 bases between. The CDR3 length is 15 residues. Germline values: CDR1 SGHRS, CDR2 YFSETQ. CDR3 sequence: CASSLTGLENTEAFF. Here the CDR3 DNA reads TGCGCCAGCAGCTTAACAGGACTCGAGAACACTGAAGCTTTCTTT.

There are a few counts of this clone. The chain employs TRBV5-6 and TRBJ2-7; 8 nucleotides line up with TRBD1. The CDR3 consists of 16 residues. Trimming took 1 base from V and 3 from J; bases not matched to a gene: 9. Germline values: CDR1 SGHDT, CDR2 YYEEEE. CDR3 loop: CASSLFGDRGFYEQYV. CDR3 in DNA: TGTGCCAGCAGCTTGTTCGGCGACAGGGGATTCTACGAGCAGTACGTC.

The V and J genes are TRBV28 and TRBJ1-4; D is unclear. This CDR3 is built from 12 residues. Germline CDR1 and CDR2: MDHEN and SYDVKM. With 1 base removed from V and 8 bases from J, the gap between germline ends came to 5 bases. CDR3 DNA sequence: TGTGCCAGCAGTTTATTCGGGGAAAAACTGTTTTTT. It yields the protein CASSLFGEKLFF.

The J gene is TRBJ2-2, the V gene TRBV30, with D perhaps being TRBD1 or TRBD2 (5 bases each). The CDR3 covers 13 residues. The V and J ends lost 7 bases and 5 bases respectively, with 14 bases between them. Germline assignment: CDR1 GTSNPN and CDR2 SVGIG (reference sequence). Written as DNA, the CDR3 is TGTGCCTTGACTTCGTGGGGGACCGGGGAGCTGTTTTTT. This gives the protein CALTSWGTGELFF.

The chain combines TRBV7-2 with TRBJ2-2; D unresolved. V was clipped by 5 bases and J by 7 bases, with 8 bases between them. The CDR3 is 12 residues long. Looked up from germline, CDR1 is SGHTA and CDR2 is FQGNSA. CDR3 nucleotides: TGTGCCAGCAGCCCGTATGGCGGGGAGCTGTTTTTT. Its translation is CASSPYGGELFF.

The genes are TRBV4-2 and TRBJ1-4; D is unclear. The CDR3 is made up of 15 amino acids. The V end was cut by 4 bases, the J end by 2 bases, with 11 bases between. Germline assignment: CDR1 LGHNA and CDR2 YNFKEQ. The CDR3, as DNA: TGTGCCAGCAGCCGCCGAGCTGGGACTAATGAAAAACTGTTTTTT. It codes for CASSRRAGTNEKLFF.

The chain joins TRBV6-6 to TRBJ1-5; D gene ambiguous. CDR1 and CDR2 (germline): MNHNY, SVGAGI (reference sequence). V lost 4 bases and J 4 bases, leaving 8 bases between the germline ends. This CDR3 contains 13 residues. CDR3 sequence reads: CASSWEQNQPQHF. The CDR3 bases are TGTGCCAGCAGTTGGGAGCAGAATCAGCCCCAGCATTTT.

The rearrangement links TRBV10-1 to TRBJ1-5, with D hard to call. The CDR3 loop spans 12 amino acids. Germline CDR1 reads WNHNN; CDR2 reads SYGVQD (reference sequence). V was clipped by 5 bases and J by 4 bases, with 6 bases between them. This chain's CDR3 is CASSTGNQPQHF. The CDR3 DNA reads TGCGCCAGCAGTACCGGGAATCAGCCCCAGCATTTT.

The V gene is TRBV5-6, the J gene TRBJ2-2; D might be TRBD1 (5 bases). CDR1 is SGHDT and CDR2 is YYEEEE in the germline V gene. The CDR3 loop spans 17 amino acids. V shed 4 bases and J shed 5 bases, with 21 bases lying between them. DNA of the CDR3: TGTGCCAGCAGCAGCTACAGGTTCCAGGGTTGGACCGGGGAGCTGTTTTTT. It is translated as CASSSYRFQGWTGELFF.

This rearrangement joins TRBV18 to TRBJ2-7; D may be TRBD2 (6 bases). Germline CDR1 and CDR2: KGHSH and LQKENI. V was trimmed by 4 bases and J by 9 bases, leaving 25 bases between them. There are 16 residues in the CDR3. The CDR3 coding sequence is TGTGCCAGCTCACTCACGGCGCGCGGGGAGGTCGGTCGGCAGTACGTC. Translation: CASSLTARGEVGRQYV.